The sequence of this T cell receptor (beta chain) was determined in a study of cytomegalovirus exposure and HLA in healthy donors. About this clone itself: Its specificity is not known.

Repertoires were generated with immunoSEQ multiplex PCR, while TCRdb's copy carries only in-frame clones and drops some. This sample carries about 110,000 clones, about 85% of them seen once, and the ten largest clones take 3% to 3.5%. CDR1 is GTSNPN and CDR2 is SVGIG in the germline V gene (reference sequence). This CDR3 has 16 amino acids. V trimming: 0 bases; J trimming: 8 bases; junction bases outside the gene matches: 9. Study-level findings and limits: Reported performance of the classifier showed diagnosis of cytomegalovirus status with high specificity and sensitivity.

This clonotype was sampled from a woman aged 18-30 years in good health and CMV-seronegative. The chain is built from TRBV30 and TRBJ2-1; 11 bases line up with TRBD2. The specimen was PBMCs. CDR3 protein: CAWSVPISGGAYEQFF. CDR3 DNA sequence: TGTGCCTGGAGTGTCCCCATTAGCGGGGGGGCATATGAGCAGTTCTTC. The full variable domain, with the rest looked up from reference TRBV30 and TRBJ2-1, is SQTIHQWPATLVQPVGSPLSLECTVEGTSNPNLYWYRQAAGRGLQLLFYSVGIGQISSEVPQNLSASRPQDRQFILSSKKLLLSDSGFYLCAWSVPISGGAYEQFFGPGTRLTVL.